The subject of this entry is one TCR beta chain. There is no known antigen for this receptor. Base qualities are not provided; no much larger clone lies one nucleotide away. Using the deep immunoSEQ assay, TCR CDR3 regions were amplified from genomic DNA by multiplex PCR. Extracted genomic DNA from each cell subset was spread evenly across all wells of several immunoSEQ 96-well plates, with each plate serving as a replicate. Each replicate PCR for sorted subsets received about 200 ng genomic DNA, equal to roughly 33,000 T cell genomes. The purified libraries were quantified using a Qubit 3.0 fluorometer, sized with a Bioanalyzer 2100, and then quantified again using the KAPA Library Quantification kit. A separate single-read 150-cycle Illumina NextSeq 550 flow cell was used to sequence each immunoSEQ 96-well plate. In the authors' own workflow: Because only junctional sequences without quality scores were contained in the immunoSEQ output, filtering matching that applied to full-length reads could not be performed. Sequences were annotated with PyIR, a Python wrapper for IgBLAST v1.9, using IMGT germline references to assign V/J genes and CDR3. Reads with weak V/J assignments (E-value above 1e-6), missing CDR3, stop codons, out-of-frame junctions, or ambiguous translated residues were removed. V3J clonotypes were defined as sequences sharing an identical inferred V gene, J gene, and CDR3 amino acid sequence. The percentage overlap between two repertoires was calculated by dividing the number of shared unique clonotypes by the size of the smaller repertoire. Richness of each repertoire was evaluated using RTK rarefaction, the Chao1 estimator, and Recon v2.1 estimates of unobserved clonotypes. Generation probabilities were computed with OLGA for all TCRbeta clonotypes obtained by the gDNA method from several donors. The immuneACCESS repertoire file appears here via TCRdb, limited to in-frame rearrangements. These files lack a portion of the clones; in checked studies, under half of the deficit traces to unresolved V genes, and the cause of the others is not known. V and J calls and clone size are as listed in that table; D and trimming were resolved from the DNA. The sample table contains about 1 million clones; only one count was recorded for approximately 70% of them. The ten biggest clones cover about 1.5% of the sample.

The donors were healthy, HIV-negative adults who had no recently reported acute infections or vaccinations. All donors were Caucasian adults living in Nashville, Tennessee, USA. CD4+ T cells were enriched by magnetic negative selection; naive cells were then positively selected on CD45RA, and the negative fraction formed the memory subset. Blood was collected by leukapheresis, and PBMCs were isolated by Ficoll-Histopaque density gradient centrifugation and then cryopreserved in liquid nitrogen vapor phase. Analytical flow cytometry was used to check the purity and quantity of each magnetically sorted T cell population. Each sorted fraction had its genomic DNA isolated and then quantified by UV absorbance on a Nanodrop 2000c. The germline V gene yields MDHEN for CDR1 and SYDVKM for CDR2. Reading from cysteine to phenylalanine, the CDR3 counts 15 amino acids. The CDR3 DNA has 45 bases and is translated from base 1. Unmatched junction bases come to 7, with V trimmed by 3 bases and J by 3 bases.

The data derive from a study of shared clonotypes between healthy human individuals (dated by TCRdb to the early 2020s). Background for the entire study: Two women and a few men aged 18 to 49 years were included in the cohort. For each donor, CD4 naive and CD4 memory were each given three plates, CD8 naive was given two plates, and CD8 memory was given one plate. The study deeply sequenced blood TCR repertoires of about 5 healthy adults to estimate repertoire size and the extent of clonotype sharing between individuals. Libraries were prepared and TCR repertoires were sequenced by different laboratories using diverse techniques, in order to increase sequencing depth and limit assay-specific biases. Per donor, leukapheresis produced somewhere between about 0.85 and 9.5 billion PBMCs. Paper-wide results and their limitations: Compared with non-shared clonotypes, the clonotypes found in all four sorted-subset donors had higher generation probabilities. Pairwise subsampling led to the expectation that sequencing depth would affect the degree of clonotype sharing among donors. About 4.5% of naive CD4, 3.5% of naive CD8, approximately 2.2% of memory CD4, and 0.35% to 0.5% of memory CD8 clonotypes were shared across several donors. Rarefaction of sorted-subset datasets indicated incomplete sequencing despite the large sequencing depth. Sampling was limited to blood, and TCR repertoires in tissue likely differ from TCR repertoires in blood. Naive subsets generally had larger estimated clonotype richness than memory subsets. Because the study included a small number of donors, the genetic and exposure-history diversity represented was limited.

The material sequenced was memory CD4+ T cells sorted from blood. Explained via the paper, the cell subset or site label denotes: CD45RA-negative fraction. The TCR sequence derives from a young man in good health. The rearranged chain carries TRBV28 and TRBJ2-5, and 7 junction bases match TRBD2. The nucleotides read TGTGCCAGCAGTTTTGGTTCTCTAGCGGAAGAGACCCAGTACTTC. Its coded protein is CASSFGSLAEETQYF.